The 11 T cell receptor beta chains below come from one sample, sequenced in a study of memory CD4+ T cells and cytomegalovirus serostatus. The sort gate was single viable CD3+CD4+CD8-CD45RO+ cells for memory CD4+ T cells. Libraries were prepared by immunoSEQ multiplex PCR; TCRdb keeps only in-frame clonotypes and omits some of them. The table shows more than 45,000 clones, with roughly 80% occurring only once. Sequences were obtained from memory CD4+ T cells from blood. The receptors were sampled from an adult in good health and CMV-seropositive.

This clone was picked up a small number of times. V gene TRBV7-9 combines with J gene TRBJ1-1; D is unresolved. The CDR3 is made up of 12 amino acids. V was trimmed by 3 bases and J by 7 bases, leaving 9 bases between them. Germline V CDR1 and CDR2: SEHNR, FQNEAQ (reference sequence). Written as DNA, the CDR3 is TGTGCCAGCAGCTTCGAGGACGTTGAAGCTTTCTTT. Amino acids: CASSFEDVEAFF.

This clone came up a few times. The V and J genes are TRBV9 and TRBJ2-6; no clear D. The CDR3 is 14 amino acids. Per germline, CDR1 SGDLS and CDR2 YYNGEE. With 5 bases removed from V and 1 base from J, the gap between germline ends came to 7 bases. CDR3 loop: CASSTTSGANVLTF. Written as DNA, the CDR3 is TGTGCCAGCAGTACCACGTCTGGGGCCAACGTCCTGACTTTC.

V usage is TRBV6-6 and J usage is TRBJ2-3; no reliable D call. The CDR3 extends over 12 amino acids. Germline CDR1 is MNHNY and CDR2 is SVGAGI (reference sequence). Trimming stripped 7 bases from V and 1 base from J, with 6 bases between. The CDR3 nucleotides are TGTGCCAGCACCGCGGGCACAGATACGCAGTATTTT. It specifies CASTAGTDTQYF.

CDR3 nucleotide sequence: TGTGCCAGCAGCTCGACTAGGGCAGATACGCAGTATTTT. Protein: CASSSTRADTQYF. V gene TRBV6-5 combines with J gene TRBJ2-3; D possibly corresponds to TRBD2 (6 bases). Germline values: CDR1 MNHEY, CDR2 SVGAGI. V was trimmed by 6 bases and J by 4 bases, leaving 11 bases between them. This CDR3 has 13 amino acids.

The chain couples TRBV19 to TRBJ2-3; 9 bases fit TRBD2. V was clipped by 1 base and J by 6 bases; unmatched bases: 5. The CDR3 totals 15 residues. Germline V gene data show CDR1 as LNHDA and CDR2 as SQIVND (reference sequence). CDR3 nucleotide sequence: TGTGCCAGTAGTATAGGCGGGAGGGGTGCGGATACGCAGTATTTT. Its protein product is CASSIGGRGADTQYF.

Only a few counts were recorded for this clone. This sequence joins TRBV2 and TRBJ1-1; D gene unclear. The germline V gene has CDR1 SNHLY and CDR2 FYNNEI. CDR3 length equals 15 residues. The V end was cut by 4 bases, the J end by 8 bases, with 20 bases between. CDR3 protein: CASSVEAGRLREAFF. In DNA, the CDR3 is TGTGCCAGCAGTGTGGAGGCAGGACGCCTAAGGGAAGCTTTCTTT.

This chain uses TRBV5-1 with TRBJ2-6; TRBD1 agrees at 8 bases. Germline CDR1 SGHRS, CDR2 YFSETQ. The J segment lost 2 bases and the V segment lost 0 bases, leaving 7 bases of the junction unmatched. The CDR3 is 18 residues long. The CDR3 sequence is CASSLAGQGLPGANVLTF. The CDR3 DNA reads as TGCGCCAGCAGCTTGGCCGGACAGGGACTCCCTGGGGCCAACGTCCTGACTTTC. The variable domain in full, completed from reference TRBV5-1 and TRBJ2-6, reads KAGVTQTPRYLIKTRGQQVTLSCSPISGHRSVSWYQQTPGQGLQFLFEYFSETQRNKGNFPGRFSGRQFSNSRSEMNVSTLELGDSALYLCASSLAGQGLPGANVLTFGAGSRLTVL.

The V and J genes are TRBV11-2 and TRBJ1-2, with D maybe TRBD1 (6 bases). The germline V gene encodes CDR1 SGHAT and CDR2 FQNNGV. The CDR3 contains 13 residues. V lost 5 bases and J 2 bases, leaving 9 bases between the germline ends. The CDR3 sequence is CASSRTENYGYTF. The CDR3 DNA follows: TGTGCCAGCAGCAGGACAGAGAACTATGGCTACACCTTC.

V is TRBV7-2 and J is TRBJ2-7; D might be TRBD1 or TRBD2, each matching 5 bases. V lost 5 bases to trimming and J lost 0 bases, with 14 bases between them. Per the germline V gene, CDR1 is SGHTA and CDR2 is FQGNSA. This CDR3 is built from 15 residues. Here the CDR3 DNA reads TGTGCCAGCAGCACTAGTCAGGGAACCTCCTACGAGCAGTACTTC. Translating it yields CASSTSQGTSYEQYF.

The chain couples TRBV5-1 to TRBJ2-5; D is unclear. The CDR3 has 14 amino acids. Germline V gene data show CDR1 as SGHRS and CDR2 as YFSETQ. Trimming pared 0 bases from V and 1 base from J, leaving 7 bases between. Here the CDR3 reads CASSLGETQETQYF. CDR3 DNA: TGCGCCAGCAGCTTGGGAGAGACCCAAGAGACCCAGTACTTC.

The rearrangement joins TRBV11-3 to TRBJ1-6; D not resolved. Germline V gene data show CDR1 as SGHNT and CDR2 as YENEEA. The CDR3 contains 17 residues. Trimming took off 2 bases at V and 7 bases at J, with 18 bases between the two ends. CDR3 residues: CASSLPPDFPENSPLHF. The CDR3 DNA sequence: TGTGCCAGCAGCTTACCTCCCGACTTCCCGGAGAATTCACCCCTCCACTTT.